These 18 T cell receptor beta chains were all obtained from the same sample, sequenced in a study of blood T cell repertoires in COVID-19 (dated by TCRdb to 2020 to 2021). Libraries were constructed by the immunoSEQ multiplex PCR assay. TCRdb's version of the immuneACCESS table is confined to in-frame rearrangements and falls short of the full clone set. An unresolved V gene accounts for under half of the shortfall where checked; the remainder is of unknown origin. This sample has around 400,000 clones in its table, and around 92% of those were observed once. The ten largest clonotypes hold around 1.2% of the sample. Sequences were obtained from peripheral blood. These receptors came from a man aged 40-55 years with acute or convalescent COVID-19.

In this sample, this clone turned up once. The chain is built from TRBV5-1 and TRBJ2-5, with TRBD2 identical over 12 bases. CDR1 and CDR2 (germline): SGHRS, YFSETQ. The CDR3 has 16 residues. Trimming took 5 bases from V and 4 from J; bases not matched to a gene: 9. The CDR3: CASRGGTSGRRETQYF. Written as DNA, the CDR3 is TGCGCCAGCAGAGGGGGTACTAGCGGGAGGAGAGAGACCCAGTACTTC. Using reference TRBV5-1 and TRBJ2-5 for the parts outside the CDR3, the full variable domain is KAGVTQTPRYLIKTRGQQVTLSCSPISGHRSVSWYQQTPGQGLQFLFEYFSETQRNKGNFPGRFSGRQFSNSRSEMNVSTLELGDSALYLCASRGGTSGRRETQYFGPGTRLLVL.

The V call is TRBV6-5, the J call TRBJ1-2; D perhaps matches TRBD1 (6 bases). The V gene lost 5 bases and the J gene lost 6 bases, with 13 bases spanning the gap. The germline V gene encodes CDR1 MNHEY and CDR2 SVGAGI. CDR3 length: 13 residues. As DNA, the CDR3 is TGTGCCAGCAGTAGACAGGCAGCTCATGGCTACACCTTC. Translating it yields CASSRQAAHGYTF.

The chain joins TRBV5-4 to TRBJ2-5, with 7 bases fitting TRBD1. V trimming: 0 bases; J trimming: 1 base; junction bases outside the gene matches: 6. CDR1 is SGHNT and CDR2 is YYREEE in the germline V gene (reference sequence). The CDR3 covers 16 residues. The CDR3 loop reads CASSLGVDRAQETQYF. The CDR3 region has the DNA TGTGCCAGCAGCTTGGGCGTCGACAGGGCCCAAGAGACCCAGTACTTC.

The chain recombines TRBV23-1 with TRBJ2-1, with D perhaps matching TRBD2 (5 bases). TRBV23-1 belongs to the ORF category, with a function that is uncertain. V was pared by 2 bases and J by 0 bases, with 23 bases between. The CDR3 sequence is 20 residues long. The CDR3 DNA is TGCGCCAGCAGTCAACCCCTACCCCGCGGGCGCGGTAGCTCCTACAATGAGCAGTTCTTC. As protein: CASSQPLPRGRGSSYNEQFF.

This clone was seen only a few times. The rearrangement joins TRBV28 to TRBJ2-3; D unresolved. The V end lost 5 bases, the J end lost 0 bases, and 15 bases lay between the germline ends. Germline CDR1 reads MDHEN; CDR2 reads SYDVKM. The CDR3 extends over 16 amino acids. CDR3: CASSPLSRLSTDTQYF. DNA of the CDR3: TGTGCCAGCAGTCCCCTGAGCCGGTTGAGCACAGATACGCAGTATTTT.

The chain employs TRBV11-3 and TRBJ2-1, with 8 bases lining up with TRBD2. The germline CDR1 and CDR2 sequences are SGHNT and YENEEA. The CDR3 sequence is 16 residues long. With V trimmed by 5 bases and J by 8 bases, 14 bases remained unmatched. CDR3 DNA sequence: TGTGCCAGCAGCAGGGGCGGGAGGACCGCTTGGGATGAGCAGTTCTTC. Protein sequence: CASSRGGRTAWDEQFF.

This clone was recorded only once. The V gene is TRBV4-1, the J gene TRBJ2-7; TRBD2 aligns across 8 bases. CDR3 length: 16 amino acids. Germline CDR1 is MGHRA and CDR2 is YSYEKL. Germline trimming cut 4 bases from V and 3 bases from J; bases unmatched to any gene: 11. The CDR3 protein is CASSPGDAGGNYEQYF. Written as DNA, the CDR3 is TGCGCCAGCAGCCCAGGAGATGCGGGGGGCAACTACGAGCAGTACTTC.

CDR3 loop: CASSPSGVGVNTEAFF. CDR3 in DNA: TGTGCCAGCTCACCATCGGGGGTGGGGGTGAACACTGAAGCTTTCTTT. The chain uses TRBV18 and TRBJ1-1; D may be TRBD1 (5 bases). CDR3 size: 16 residues. Trimming shortened V by 2 bases and J by 0 bases, and 13 bases separated the two germline ends. Germline V lookup: CDR1 KGHSH, CDR2 LQKENI.

This clone came up once. The chain carries TRBV29-1 and TRBJ2-5; 8 positions match TRBD1. Trimming at V came to 8 bases and at J to 5 bases, leaving 10 bases not matched to a gene. In germline, CDR1 is SQVTM, CDR2 ANQGSEA. This CDR3 is 13 amino acids long. DNA of the CDR3: TGCAGCACCGAGACAGGGGCTGGGGAGACCCAGTACTTC. Its translation: CSTETGAGETQYF.

CDR3 sequence: CASSSPLSAFF. The CDR3 DNA sequence: TGTGCCAGCAGTTCCCCCCTCTCGGCTTTCTTT. The rearrangement joins TRBV28 to TRBJ1-1; D ambiguous. Germline V lookup: CDR1 MDHEN, CDR2 SYDVKM. Trimming left V 4 bases short and J 11 bases short, with 11 bases between. The CDR3 runs 11 residues.

This chain uses TRBV5-1 with TRBJ1-5; TRBD1 aligns across 12 bases. The germline gives CDR1 SGHRS, CDR2 YFSETQ. The CDR3 length is 15 residues. Germline trimming cut 4 bases from V and 5 bases from J; bases unmatched to any gene: 4. The CDR3 loop reads CASSAGTGGYQPQHF. The DNA of the CDR3 is TGCGCCAGCAGCGCCGGGACAGGGGGCTATCAGCCCCAGCATTTT. The full variable domain, rest sourced from reference TRBV5-1 and TRBJ1-5, is KAGVTQTPRYLIKTRGQQVTLSCSPISGHRSVSWYQQTPGQGLQFLFEYFSETQRNKGNFPGRFSGRQFSNSRSEMNVSTLELGDSALYLCASSAGTGGYQPQHFGDGTRLSIL.

The rearrangement uses TRBV27 and TRBJ1-1, with a tentative D call TRBD1 (6 bases). CDR3 length: 15 amino acids. The V and J ends lost 6 bases and 6 bases respectively, with 20 bases between them. In germline, CDR1 is MNHEY, CDR2 SMNVEV (reference sequence). In DNA, the CDR3 is TGTGCCAGCAGCTGGGGAACAGGGTCGCGGGCTGAAGCTTTCTTT. This encodes CASSWGTGSRAEAFF.

The chain carries TRBV6-6 and TRBJ1-6; weak D call: TRBD1 (5 bases). The CDR3 totals 13 residues. Trimming removed 8 bases at V and 7 bases at J, with 12 bases between. The germline V gene encodes CDR1 MNHNY and CDR2 SVGAGI (reference sequence). CDR3 nucleotide sequence: TGTGCCAGCGGAAGGGGAGGCAATTCACCCCTCCACTTT. This codes for CASGRGGNSPLHF.

A single count supports this clone. The chain combines TRBV7-3 with TRBJ1-2; 10 bases fit TRBD1. The V and J ends lost 4 bases and 5 bases, in that order; junction bases with no gene match: 7. The CDR3 is 15 residues long. Germline CDR1 and CDR2: SGHTA and FQGTGA. The CDR3 bases are TGTGCCAGCAGCTCACCGGGACAGGGGAAGTATGGCTACACCTTC. The encoded protein is CASSSPGQGKYGYTF.

The chain is built from TRBV15 and TRBJ2-7; D is possibly TRBD1 (5 bases). Trimming removed 1 base from V and 4 bases from J, with 8 bases in between. CDR3 size: 13 residues. Per the germline V gene, CDR1 is LNHNV and CDR2 is YYDKDF (reference sequence). The CDR3 DNA is TGTGCCACCAGCAGAGCCAGGGAATACGAGCAGTACTTC. It codes for CATSRAREYEQYF.

V gene TRBV9 combines with J gene TRBJ1-2; D remains ambiguous. The CDR3 has 17 amino acids. CDR1 SGDLS and CDR2 YYNGEE come from the germline V gene. Between the trimmed V and J ends, which lost 3 bases and 7 bases, there was a span of 25 bases. The CDR3 DNA sequence: TGTGCCAGCAGCGACAACCACCGGGATCCAATAAGGAGTGGCTACACCTTC. It encodes CASSDNHRDPIRSGYTF.

Notes on this clone: This sample includes further DNA sequences coding for the same CDR3. The chain combines TRBV7-9 with TRBJ1-4, with D uncertain. Per the germline V gene, CDR1 is SEHNR and CDR2 is FQNEAQ (reference sequence). The V end lost 3 bases, the J end lost 4 bases, and 9 bases lay between the germline ends. The CDR3 runs to 14 residues. CDR3 protein: CASSLGQDNEKLFF. DNA for the CDR3: TGTGCCAGCAGCTTGGGTCAGGATAATGAAAAACTGTTTTTT.

The chain recombines TRBV10-3 with TRBJ1-2, with TRBD1 identical over 12 bases. Germline values: CDR1 ENHRY, CDR2 SYGVKD. CDR3 length equals 15 residues. V lost 6 bases to trimming and J lost 7 bases; unmatched junction nucleotides: 9. The CDR3 bases are TGTGCCATCAGGCCGGGACAGGGGGCCGATGGTGGCTACACCTTC. Protein: CAIRPGQGADGGYTF.